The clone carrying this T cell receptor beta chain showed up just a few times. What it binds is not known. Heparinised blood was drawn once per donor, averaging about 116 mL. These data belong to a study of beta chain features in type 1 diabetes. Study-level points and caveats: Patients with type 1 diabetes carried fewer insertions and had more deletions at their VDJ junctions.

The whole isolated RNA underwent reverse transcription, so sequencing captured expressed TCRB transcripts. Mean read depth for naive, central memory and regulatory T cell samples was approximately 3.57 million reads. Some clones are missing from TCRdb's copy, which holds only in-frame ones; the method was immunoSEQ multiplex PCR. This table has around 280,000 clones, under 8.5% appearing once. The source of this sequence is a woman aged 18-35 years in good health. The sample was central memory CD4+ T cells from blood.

CDR3 residues: CASSLKQGPTLNEKLFF. The CDR3 region has the DNA TGTGCCAGCAGCTTGAAACAGGGGCCTACACTTAATGAAAAACTGTTTTTT. V is TRBV5-4 and J is TRBJ1-4, with TRBD1 matching 7 bases. Germline V lookup: CDR1 SGHNT, CDR2 YYREEE (reference sequence). The J segment lost 4 bases and the V segment lost 1 base, leaving 10 bases of the junction unmatched. This CDR3 has 17 amino acids. Together with reference TRBV5-4 and TRBJ1-4, the CDR3 gives the full variable domain: ETGVTQSPTHLIKTRGQQVTLRCSSQSGHNTVSWYQQALGQGPQFIFQYYREEENGRGNFPPRFSGLQFPNYSSELNVNALELDDSALYLCASSLKQGPTLNEKLFFGSGTQLSVL.